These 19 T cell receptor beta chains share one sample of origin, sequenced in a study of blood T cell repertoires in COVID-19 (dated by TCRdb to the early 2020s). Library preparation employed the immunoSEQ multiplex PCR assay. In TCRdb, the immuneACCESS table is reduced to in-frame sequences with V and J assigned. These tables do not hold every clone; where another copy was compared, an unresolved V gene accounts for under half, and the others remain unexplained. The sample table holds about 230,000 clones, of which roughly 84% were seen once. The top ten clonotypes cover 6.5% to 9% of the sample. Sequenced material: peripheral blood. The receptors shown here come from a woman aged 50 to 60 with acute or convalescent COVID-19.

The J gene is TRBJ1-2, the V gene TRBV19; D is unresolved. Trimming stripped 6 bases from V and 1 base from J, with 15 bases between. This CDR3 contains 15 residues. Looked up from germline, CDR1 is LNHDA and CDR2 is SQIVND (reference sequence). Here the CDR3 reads CASRKDNALNYGYTF. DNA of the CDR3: TGTGCCAGTAGAAAAGACAACGCGCTTAACTATGGCTACACCTTC. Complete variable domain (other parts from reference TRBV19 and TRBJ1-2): DGGITQSPKYLFRKEGQNVTLSCEQNLNHDAMYWYRQDPGQGLRLIYYSQIVNDFQKGDIAEGYSVSREKKESFPLTVTSAQKNPTAFYLCASRKDNALNYGYTFGSGTRLTVV.

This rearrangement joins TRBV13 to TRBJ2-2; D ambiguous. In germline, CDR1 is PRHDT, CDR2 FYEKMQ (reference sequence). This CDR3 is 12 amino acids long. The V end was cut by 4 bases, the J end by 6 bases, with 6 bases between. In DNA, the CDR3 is TGTGCCAGCAGCTCCGTATCCGGGGAGCTGTTTTTT. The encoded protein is CASSSVSGELFF.

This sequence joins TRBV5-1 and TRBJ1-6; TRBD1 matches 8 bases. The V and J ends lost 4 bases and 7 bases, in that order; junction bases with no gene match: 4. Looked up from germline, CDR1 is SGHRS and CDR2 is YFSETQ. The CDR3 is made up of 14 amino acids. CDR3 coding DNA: TGCGCCAGCAGCGTCCGGGACAGGAATTCACCCCTCCACTTT. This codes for CASSVRDRNSPLHF.

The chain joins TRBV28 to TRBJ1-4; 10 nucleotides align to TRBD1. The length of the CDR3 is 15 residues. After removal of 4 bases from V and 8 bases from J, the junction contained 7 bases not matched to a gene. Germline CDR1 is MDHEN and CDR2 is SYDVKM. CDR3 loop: CASSSLTGGQEKLFF. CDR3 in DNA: TGTGCCAGCAGTTCCCTGACAGGGGGCCAAGAAAAACTGTTTTTT.

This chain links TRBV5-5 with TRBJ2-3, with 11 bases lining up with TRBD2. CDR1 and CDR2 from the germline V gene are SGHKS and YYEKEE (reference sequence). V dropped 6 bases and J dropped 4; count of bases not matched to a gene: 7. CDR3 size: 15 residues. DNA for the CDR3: TGTGCCAGCACCCCGGGACTAGCGGACTCAGATACGCAGTATTTT. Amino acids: CASTPGLADSDTQYF. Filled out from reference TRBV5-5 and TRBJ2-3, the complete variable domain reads DAGVTQSPTHLIKTRGQQVTLRCSPISGHKSVSWYQQVLGQGPQFIFQYYEKEERGRGNFPDRFSARQFPNYSSELNVNALLLGDSALYLCASTPGLADSDTQYFGPGTRLTVL.

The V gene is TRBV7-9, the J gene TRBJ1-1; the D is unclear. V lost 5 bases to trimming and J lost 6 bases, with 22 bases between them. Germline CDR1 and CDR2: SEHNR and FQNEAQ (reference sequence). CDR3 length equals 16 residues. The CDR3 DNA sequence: TGTGCCAGCAGCGGTTCGACCGTTTATCGGAGGGCTGAAGCTTTCTTT. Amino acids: CASSGSTVYRRAEAFF.

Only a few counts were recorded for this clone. The CDR3 loop is CASSPGQGALYGYTF. In DNA, the CDR3 is TGTGCCAGCTCACCGGGACAGGGGGCCTTGTATGGCTACACCTTC. The chain uses TRBV18 and TRBJ1-2, with 12 positions matching TRBD1. Germline CDR1 KGHSH, CDR2 LQKENI. The CDR3 covers 15 residues. V was clipped by 3 bases and J by 5 bases; unmatched bases: 4.

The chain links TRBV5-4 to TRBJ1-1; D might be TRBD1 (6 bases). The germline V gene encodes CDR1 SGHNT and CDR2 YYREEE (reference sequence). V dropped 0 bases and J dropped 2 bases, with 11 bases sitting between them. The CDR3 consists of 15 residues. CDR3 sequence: CASSLEGGRNTEAFF. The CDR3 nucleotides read TGTGCCAGCAGCTTGGAGGGGGGGAGAAACACTGAAGCTTTCTTT. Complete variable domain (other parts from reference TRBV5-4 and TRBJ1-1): ETGVTQSPTHLIKTRGQQVTLRCSSQSGHNTVSWYQQALGQGPQFIFQYYREEENGRGNFPPRFSGLQFPNYSSELNVNALELDDSALYLCASSLEGGRNTEAFFGQGTRLTVV.

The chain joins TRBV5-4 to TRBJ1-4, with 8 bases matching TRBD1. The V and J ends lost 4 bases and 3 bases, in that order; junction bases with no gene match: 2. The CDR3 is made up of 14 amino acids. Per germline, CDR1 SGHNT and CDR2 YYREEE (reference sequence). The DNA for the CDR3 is TGTGCCAGCAGCGCGACAGGGGCTAATGAAAAACTGTTTTTT. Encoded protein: CASSATGANEKLFF.

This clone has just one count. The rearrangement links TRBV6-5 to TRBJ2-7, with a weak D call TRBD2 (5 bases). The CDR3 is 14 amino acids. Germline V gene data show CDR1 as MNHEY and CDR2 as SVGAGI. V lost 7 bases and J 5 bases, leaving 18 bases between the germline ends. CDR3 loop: CASIPFGVSDEQYF. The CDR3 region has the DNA TGTGCCAGCATCCCCTTCGGGGTTTCGGACGAGCAGTACTTC.

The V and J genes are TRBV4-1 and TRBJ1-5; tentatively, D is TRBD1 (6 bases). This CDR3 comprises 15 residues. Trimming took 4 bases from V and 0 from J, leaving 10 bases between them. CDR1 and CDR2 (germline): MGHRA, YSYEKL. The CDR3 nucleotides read TGCGCCAGCAGCCCGTACAGGGATAGCAATCAGCCCCAGCATTTT. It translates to CASSPYRDSNQPQHF.

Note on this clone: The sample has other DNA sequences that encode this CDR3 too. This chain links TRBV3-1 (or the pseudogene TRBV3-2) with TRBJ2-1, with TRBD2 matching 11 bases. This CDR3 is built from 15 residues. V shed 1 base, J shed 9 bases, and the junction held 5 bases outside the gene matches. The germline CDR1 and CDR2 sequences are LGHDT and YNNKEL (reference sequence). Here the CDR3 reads CASSQGLAGGGEQFF. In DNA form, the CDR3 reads TGTGCCAGCAGCCAAGGGCTAGCGGGGGGCGGTGAGCAGTTCTTC.

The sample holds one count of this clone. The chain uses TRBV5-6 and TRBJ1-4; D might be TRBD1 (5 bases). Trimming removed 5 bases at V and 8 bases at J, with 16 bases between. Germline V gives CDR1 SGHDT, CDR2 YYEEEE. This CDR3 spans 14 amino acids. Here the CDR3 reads CASRQWWGEEKLFF. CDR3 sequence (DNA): TGTGCCAGCAGGCAATGGTGGGGGGAGGAAAAACTGTTTTTT.

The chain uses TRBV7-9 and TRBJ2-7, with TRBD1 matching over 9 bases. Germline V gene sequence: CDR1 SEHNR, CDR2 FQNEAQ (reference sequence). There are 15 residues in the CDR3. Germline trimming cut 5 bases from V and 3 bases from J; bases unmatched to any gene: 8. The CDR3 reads CASSLGQGRHYEQYF. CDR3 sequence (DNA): TGTGCCAGCAGCCTGGGACAGGGTAGACACTACGAGCAGTACTTC. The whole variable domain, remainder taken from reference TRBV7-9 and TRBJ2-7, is DTGVSQNPRHKITKRGQNVTFRCDPISEHNRLYWYRQTLGQGPEFLTYFQNEAQLEKSRLLSDRFSAERPKGSFSTLEIQRTEQGDSAMYLCASSLGQGRHYEQYFGPGTRLTVT.

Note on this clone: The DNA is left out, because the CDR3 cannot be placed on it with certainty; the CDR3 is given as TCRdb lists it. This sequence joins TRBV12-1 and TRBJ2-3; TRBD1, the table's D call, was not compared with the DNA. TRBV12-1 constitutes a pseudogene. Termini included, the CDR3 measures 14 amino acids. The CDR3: CASSFAAGIDTQYF.

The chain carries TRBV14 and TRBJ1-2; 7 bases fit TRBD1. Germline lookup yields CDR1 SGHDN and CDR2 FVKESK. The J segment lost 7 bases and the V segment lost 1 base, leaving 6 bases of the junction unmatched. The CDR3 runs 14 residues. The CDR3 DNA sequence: TGTGCCAGCAGCCAAGTCGTTTCAGGGGGTGGCTACACCTTC. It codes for CASSQVVSGGGYTF.

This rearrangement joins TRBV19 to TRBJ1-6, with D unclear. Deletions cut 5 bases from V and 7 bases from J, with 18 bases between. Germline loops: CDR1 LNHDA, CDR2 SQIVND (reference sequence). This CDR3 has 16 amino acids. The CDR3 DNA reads TGTGCCAGTAGTTCCACCGGAGGGAGGGTAAATTCACCCCTCCACTTT. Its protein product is CASSSTGGRVNSPLHF.

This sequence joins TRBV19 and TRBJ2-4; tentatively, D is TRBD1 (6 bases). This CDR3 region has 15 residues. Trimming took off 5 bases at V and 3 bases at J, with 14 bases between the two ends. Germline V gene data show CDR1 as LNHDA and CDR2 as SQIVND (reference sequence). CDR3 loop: CASSWGPGDKNIQYF. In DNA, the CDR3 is TGTGCCAGTAGTTGGGGGCCTGGCGACAAAAACATTCAGTACTTC.

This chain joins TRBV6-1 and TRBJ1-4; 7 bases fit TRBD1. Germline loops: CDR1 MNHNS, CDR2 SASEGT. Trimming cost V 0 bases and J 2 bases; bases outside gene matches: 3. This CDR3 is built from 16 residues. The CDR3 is CASSEAQGVTNEKLFF. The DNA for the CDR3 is TGTGCCAGCAGTGAAGCGCAGGGGGTGACTAATGAAAAACTGTTTTTT.